Each of the 6 T cell receptor beta chains below was sequenced from the same sample in a study of response to subunit inactivated influenza vaccine. TCRdb recomputed calls from the RT-PCR reads with MiXCR, one row per CDR3 protein. The table lists some 800,000 distinct CDR3 sequences, around 20% of them singletons. The specimen was PBMCs from blood, collected about 5 days after vaccination. These receptors all come from a man between 45 and 60 years old who received an inactivated influenza vaccine.

The J gene is TRBJ2-7, the V gene TRBV5-1; 12 positions match TRBD2. V gave up 2 bases and J gave up 4 bases; unmatched junction bases: 7. Germline values: CDR1 SGHRS, CDR2 YFSETQ. The CDR3 consists of 16 residues. The CDR3 loop is CASSLRLAGDLYEQYF. The CDR3, as DNA: TGCGCCAGCAGCTTAAGACTAGCGGGGGATCTGTACGAGCAGTACTTC.

The chain carries TRBV4-1 and TRBJ2-1; TRBD1 is a possible D gene (5 bases). The ends were cut back, 2 bases at V and 1 base at J, with 9 bases in the middle. CDR1 and CDR2 (germline): MGHRA, YSYEKL. This CDR3 contains 15 residues. The CDR3: CASSQYQGSYNEQFF. The CDR3 bases are TGCGCCAGCAGCCAATATCAGGGTTCCTACAATGAGCAGTTCTTC.

The chain employs TRBV9 and TRBJ1-4, with 9 bases identical to TRBD1. CDR1 is SGDLS and CDR2 is YYNGEE in the germline V gene. The length of the CDR3 is 15 residues. The ends lost 4 bases at V and 7 bases at J; junction bases unmatched: 8. The CDR3 reads CASSPRQGVGEKLFF. The CDR3, as DNA: TGTGCCAGCAGCCCGCGACAGGGGGTTGGTGAAAAACTGTTTTTT.

This clonotype showed up just a few times. The chain uses TRBV20-1 and TRBJ2-1, with a weak D call TRBD2 (5 bases). CDR3 length equals 16 residues. V was clipped by 0 bases and J by 6 bases, with 18 bases between them. CDR1 DFQATT and CDR2 SNEGSKA come from the germline V gene (reference sequence). The CDR3 loop reads CSARDVGRVLPNEQFF. CDR3 DNA sequence: TGCAGTGCTAGAGATGTTGGGCGGGTTCTCCCCAATGAGCAGTTCTTC.

The rearrangement joins TRBV5-1 to TRBJ1-3, with D hard to call. Trimming removed 2 bases at V and 8 bases at J, with 14 bases between. In germline, CDR1 is SGHRS, CDR2 YFSETQ. The CDR3 is made up of 14 amino acids. CDR3 residues: CASSFTTPGDTIYF. The CDR3 bases are TGCGCCAGCAGCTTTACGACACCCGGGGACACCATATATTTT.

Only a few counts were recorded for this clonotype. The gene calls are TRBV7-2 and TRBJ2-3; the D gene is possibly TRBD1 (6 bases). V was trimmed by 4 bases and J by 4 bases, leaving 12 bases between them. This CDR3 comprises 14 residues. The germline V gene encodes CDR1 SGHTA and CDR2 FQGNSA. CDR3 amino acids: CASSSGTLADTQYF. The CDR3 DNA is TGTGCCAGCAGCTCCGGGACACTCGCAGATACGCAGTATTTT.